The 2 T cell receptor beta chains below were found in one sample sequenced in a study of blood T cells in healthy people across ages. Combining a sample-barcoded 5' primer with a J-beta primer mix, a second PCR ran for about 6 to 12 cycles. TCRdb processed the 5' RACE reads anew with MiXCR; each CDR3 protein has one entry. The data show approximately 800,000 distinct CDR3 sequences, approximately 53% seen once. Sequencing input: blood. The receptors come from a man aged 40-50 years in good health.

This clonotype was found once. The rearrangement uses TRBV3-1 and TRBJ2-5, with D tentatively TRBD1 or TRBD2 (6 bases each). CDR3 size: 14 residues. In germline, CDR1 is LGHDT, CDR2 YNNKEL (reference sequence). V shed 6 bases and J shed 4 bases, with 15 bases lying between them. The CDR3 DNA reads TGTGCCAGCAGTGCAGGAGGGGGGATAGAGACCCAGTACTTC. The encoded protein is CASSAGGGIETQYF.

This clonotype occurred a few times. The chain is built from TRBV9 and TRBJ2-7; 10 bases map to TRBD2. Trimming cost V 3 bases and J 4 bases; bases outside gene matches: 7. The CDR3 runs to 15 residues. Germline V CDR1 and CDR2: SGDLS, YYNGEE. The CDR3 DNA follows: TGTGCCAGCAGCGGACCAGCGGGAGGGTTTTACGAGCAGTACTTC. This sequence encodes CASSGPAGGFYEQYF.